This T cell receptor beta chain appears in the sequencing data of a study of Ad26.COV2.S vaccination and SARS-CoV-2 variants. Overall study context: The authors gave Ad26.COV2.S intramuscularly, either once or twice 56 days apart.

With respect to this clone: The antigen is undetermined.

Noted treatment: approximately 18 received Ad26.COV2.S at low or high dose, single or two shots; 5 received placebo; per-sample allocation not given. On day 63 after the first injection, vaccine and placebo recipients gave samples. An adult of 18-55 years in Boston served as donor. General study results and limits: The breadth of spike-specific CD8+ and CD4+ T cell responses after vaccination was reportedly substantial.

TCRdb keeps only in-frame clones here, not all; method: immunoSEQ multiplex PCR. The repertoire includes some 420,000 clones, around 87% of them detected once, and 3.5% to 4% sits in the top ten. The V end lost 1 base, the J end lost 0 bases, and 7 bases lay between the germline ends. The CDR3 is 15 residues long. Germline V gives CDR1 SGHTA, CDR2 FQGNSA. The rearrangement joins TRBV7-2 to TRBJ2-4; TRBD2 is a possible D gene (6 bases). The sequencing here drew on peripheral blood, taken in a trial of Ad26.COV2.S vaccine versus placebo. This TCR derives from a person aged 18 to 65 who received the Ad26.COV2.S COVID-19 vaccine or a placebo. The CDR3 DNA reads TGTGCCAGCAGCTTAGGGGACTTAGCCAAAAACATTCAGTACTTC. Its protein product is CASSLGDLAKNIQYF.